The sequence of this TCR beta chain was determined in a study of tissue T cells after allogeneic stem cell transplantation. General study points: TCR repertoires tracked anatomic similarity, regardless of disease or transplant status. Few T cell clones were shared across patients, but motif clusters showed tissue-specific shared signatures. The study did not identify alloreactive or antigen-specific tissue TCRs, and some clones might be persisting host cells.

Notes on this clone: Antigen specificity is unknown.

Sequencing used immunoSEQ multiplex PCR; TCRdb keeps in-frame clones, though not all of them. Of around 4,000 clones in the sample, roughly 78% are singletons; the top ten hold about 11%. Enrolled prospectively were adult allogeneic hematopoietic cell transplant recipients whose graft-versus-host disease was steroid-refractory. This clonotype originated in a male patient older than 55 with steroid-refractory graft-versus-host disease after an allogeneic stem cell transplant. The graft donor may have given rise to some T cells. The sample was esophageal tissue, taken at autopsy.

This chain's CDR3 is CATFASSYLTETQYF. The DNA for the CDR3 is TGTGCCACCTTTGCCTCGAGCTACTTGACAGAGACCCAGTACTTC. The J gene is TRBJ2-5, the V gene TRBV6-6; D unresolved. This CDR3 is 15 amino acids long. In germline, CDR1 is MNHNY, CDR2 SVGAGI (reference sequence). V lost 10 bases, J lost 4 bases, and 22 bases lay in between.